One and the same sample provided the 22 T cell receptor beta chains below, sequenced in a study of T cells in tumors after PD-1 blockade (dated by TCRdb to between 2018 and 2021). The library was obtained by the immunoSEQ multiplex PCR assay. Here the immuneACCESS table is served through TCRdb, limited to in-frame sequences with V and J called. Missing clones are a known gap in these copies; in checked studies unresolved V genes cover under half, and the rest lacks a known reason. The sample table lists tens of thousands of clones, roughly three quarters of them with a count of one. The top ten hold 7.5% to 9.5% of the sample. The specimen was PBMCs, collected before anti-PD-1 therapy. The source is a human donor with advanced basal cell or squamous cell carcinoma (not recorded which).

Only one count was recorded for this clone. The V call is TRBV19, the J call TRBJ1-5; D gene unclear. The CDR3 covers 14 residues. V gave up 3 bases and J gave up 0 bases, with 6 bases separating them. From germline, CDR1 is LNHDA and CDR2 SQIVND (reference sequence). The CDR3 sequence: CASSIGYSNQPQHF. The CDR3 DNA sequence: TGTGCCAGTAGTATTGGTTATAGCAATCAGCCCCAGCATTTT.

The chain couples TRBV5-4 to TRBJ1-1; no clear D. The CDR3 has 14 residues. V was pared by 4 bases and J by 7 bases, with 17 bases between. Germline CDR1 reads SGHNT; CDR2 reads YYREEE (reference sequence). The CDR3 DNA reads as TGTGCCAGCAGCATTACGGACCCACGAGGTGAAGCTTTCTTT. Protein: CASSITDPRGEAFF. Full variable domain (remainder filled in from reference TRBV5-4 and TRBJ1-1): ETGVTQSPTHLIKTRGQQVTLRCSSQSGHNTVSWYQQALGQGPQFIFQYYREEENGRGNFPPRFSGLQFPNYSSELNVNALELDDSALYLCASSITDPRGEAFFGQGTRLTVV.

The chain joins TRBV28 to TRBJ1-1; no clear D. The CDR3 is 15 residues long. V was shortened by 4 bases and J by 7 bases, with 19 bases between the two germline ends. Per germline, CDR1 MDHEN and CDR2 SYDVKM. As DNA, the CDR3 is TGTGCCAGCAGTTCGGCGGGTGAGCGACGGAGTGAAGCTTTCTTT. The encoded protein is CASSSAGERRSEAFF. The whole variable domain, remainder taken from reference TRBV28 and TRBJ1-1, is DVKVTQSSRYLVKRTGEKVFLECVQDMDHENMFWYRQDPGLGLRLIYFSYDVKMKEKGDIPEGYSVSREKKERFSLILESASTNQTSMYLCASSSAGERRSEAFFGQGTRLTVV.

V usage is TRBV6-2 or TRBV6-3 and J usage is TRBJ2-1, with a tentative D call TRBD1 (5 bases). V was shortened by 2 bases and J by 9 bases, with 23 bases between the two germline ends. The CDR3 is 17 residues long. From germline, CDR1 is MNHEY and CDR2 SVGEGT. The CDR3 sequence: CASSYNLPGRALSEQFF. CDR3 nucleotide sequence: TGTGCCAGCAGTTACAATCTTCCAGGCAGGGCCCTTAGTGAGCAGTTCTTC.

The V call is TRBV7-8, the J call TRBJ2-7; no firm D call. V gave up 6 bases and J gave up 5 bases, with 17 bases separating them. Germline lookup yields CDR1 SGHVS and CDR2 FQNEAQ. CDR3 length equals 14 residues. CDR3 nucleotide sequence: TGTGCCAGCAGTCCCGGTCAATCTCTCAACGAGCAGTACTTC. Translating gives CASSPGQSLNEQYF.

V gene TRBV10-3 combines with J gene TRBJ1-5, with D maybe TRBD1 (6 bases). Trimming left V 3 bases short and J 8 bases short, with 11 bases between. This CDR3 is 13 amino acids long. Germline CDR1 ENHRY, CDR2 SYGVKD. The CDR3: CAISDAGEKPQHF. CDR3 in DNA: TGTGCCATCAGTGACGCAGGGGAAAAGCCCCAGCATTTT.

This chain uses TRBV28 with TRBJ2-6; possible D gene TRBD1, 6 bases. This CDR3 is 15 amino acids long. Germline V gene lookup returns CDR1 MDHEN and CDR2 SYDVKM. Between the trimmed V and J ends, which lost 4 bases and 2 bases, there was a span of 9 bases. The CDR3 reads CASSSGEPGANVLTF. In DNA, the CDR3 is TGTGCCAGCAGTTCAGGGGAACCTGGGGCCAACGTCCTGACTTTC. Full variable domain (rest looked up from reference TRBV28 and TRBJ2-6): DVKVTQSSRYLVKRTGEKVFLECVQDMDHENMFWYRQDPGLGLRLIYFSYDVKMKEKGDIPEGYSVSREKKERFSLILESASTNQTSMYLCASSSGEPGANVLTFGAGSRLTVL.

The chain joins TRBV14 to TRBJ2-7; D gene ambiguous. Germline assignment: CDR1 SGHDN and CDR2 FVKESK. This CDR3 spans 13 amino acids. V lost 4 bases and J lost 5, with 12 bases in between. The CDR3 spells CASSLRFIHEQYF. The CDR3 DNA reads TGTGCCAGCAGCCTTCGCTTTATCCACGAGCAGTACTTC.

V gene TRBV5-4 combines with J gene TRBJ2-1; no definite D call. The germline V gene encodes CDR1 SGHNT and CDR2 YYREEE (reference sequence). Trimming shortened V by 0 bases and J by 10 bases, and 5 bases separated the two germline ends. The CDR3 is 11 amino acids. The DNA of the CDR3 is TGTGCCAGCAGCTTGGAGGTGGAGCAGTTCTTC. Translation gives CASSLEVEQFF.

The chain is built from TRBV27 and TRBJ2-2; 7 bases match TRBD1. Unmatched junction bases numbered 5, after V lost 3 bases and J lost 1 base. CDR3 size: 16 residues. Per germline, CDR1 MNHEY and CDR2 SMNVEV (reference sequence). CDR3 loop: CASSFWTGGNTGELFF. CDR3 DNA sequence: TGTGCCAGCAGTTTTTGGACAGGAGGGAACACCGGGGAGCTGTTTTTT.

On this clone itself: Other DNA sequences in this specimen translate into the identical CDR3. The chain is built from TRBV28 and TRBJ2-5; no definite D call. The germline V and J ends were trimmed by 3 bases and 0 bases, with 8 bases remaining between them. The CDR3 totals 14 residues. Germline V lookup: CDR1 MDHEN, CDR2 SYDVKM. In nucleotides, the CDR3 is TGTGCCAGCAGTTTGGGCAGCTACCAAGAGACCCAGTACTTC. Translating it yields CASSLGSYQETQYF. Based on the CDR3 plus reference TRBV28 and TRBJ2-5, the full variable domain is DVKVTQSSRYLVKRTGEKVFLECVQDMDHENMFWYRQDPGLGLRLIYFSYDVKMKEKGDIPEGYSVSREKKERFSLILESASTNQTSMYLCASSLGSYQETQYFGPGTRLLVL.

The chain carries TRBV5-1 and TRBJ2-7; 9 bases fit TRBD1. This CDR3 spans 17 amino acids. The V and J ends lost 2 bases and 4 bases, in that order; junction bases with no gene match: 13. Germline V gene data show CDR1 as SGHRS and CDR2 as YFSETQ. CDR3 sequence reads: CASSLVASGQGWYEQYF. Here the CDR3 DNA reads TGCGCCAGCAGCTTAGTAGCCTCGGGACAGGGTTGGTACGAGCAGTACTTC.

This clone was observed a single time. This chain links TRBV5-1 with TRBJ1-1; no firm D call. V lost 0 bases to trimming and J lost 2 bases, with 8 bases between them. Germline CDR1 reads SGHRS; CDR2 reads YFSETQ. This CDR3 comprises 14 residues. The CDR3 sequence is CASSLEGTNTEAFF. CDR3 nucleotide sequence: TGCGCCAGCAGCTTGGAGGGCACAAACACTGAAGCTTTCTTT.

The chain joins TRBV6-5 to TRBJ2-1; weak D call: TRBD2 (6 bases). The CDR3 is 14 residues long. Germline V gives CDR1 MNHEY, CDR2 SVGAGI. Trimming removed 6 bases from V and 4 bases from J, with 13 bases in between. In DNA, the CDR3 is TGTGCCAGCAGGTCCTCGGCGGGGTACAATGAGCAGTTCTTC. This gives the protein CASRSSAGYNEQFF.

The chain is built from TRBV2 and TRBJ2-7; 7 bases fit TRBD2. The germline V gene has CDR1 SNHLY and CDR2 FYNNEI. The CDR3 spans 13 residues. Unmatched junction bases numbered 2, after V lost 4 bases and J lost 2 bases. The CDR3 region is CASSGTSAYEQYF. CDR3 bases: TGTGCCAGCAGTGGGACTAGTGCCTACGAGCAGTACTTC.

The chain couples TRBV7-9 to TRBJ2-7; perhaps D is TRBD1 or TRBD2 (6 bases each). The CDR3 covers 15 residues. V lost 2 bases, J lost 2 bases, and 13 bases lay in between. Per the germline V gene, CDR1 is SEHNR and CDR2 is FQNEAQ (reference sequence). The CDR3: CASSLPGAITYEQYF. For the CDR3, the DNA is TGTGCCAGCAGCTTACCGGGGGCCATCACCTACGAGCAGTACTTC.

The CDR3 bases are TGCGCCAGCAGCCAAGAGGGGACTACTAATGAAAAACTGTTTTTT. This encodes CASSQEGTTNEKLFF. The chain is built from TRBV4-1 and TRBJ1-4; D possibly corresponds to TRBD1 (5 bases). From germline, CDR1 is MGHRA and CDR2 YSYEKL. Trimming took 0 bases from V and 2 from J, leaving 7 bases between them. The CDR3 length is 15 residues.

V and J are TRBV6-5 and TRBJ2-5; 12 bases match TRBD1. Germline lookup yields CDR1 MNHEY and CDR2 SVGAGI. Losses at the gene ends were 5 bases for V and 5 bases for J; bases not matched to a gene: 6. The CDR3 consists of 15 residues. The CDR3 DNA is TGTGCCAGCAGTCACCGGGACAGGGGGCCTGAGACCCAGTACTTC. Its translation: CASSHRDRGPETQYF.

The CDR3 loop is CSASPSTSGMDNEQFF. The CDR3 DNA follows: TGCAGTGCTAGTCCTTCTACTAGCGGGATGGACAATGAGCAGTTCTTC. The V gene is TRBV20-1, the J gene TRBJ2-1; 10 bases line up with TRBD2. This CDR3 is built from 16 residues. The J segment lost 5 bases and the V segment lost 3 bases, leaving 10 bases of the junction unmatched. Looked up from germline, CDR1 is DFQATT and CDR2 is SNEGSKA (reference sequence).

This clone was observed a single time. CDR3 amino acids: CASSSKGFRTDTQYF. DNA of the CDR3: TGTGCCAGCAGCTCTAAGGGGTTTCGCACAGATACGCAGTATTTT. V gene TRBV7-2 combines with J gene TRBJ2-3, with a weak D call TRBD1 (5 bases). CDR1 and CDR2 (germline): SGHTA, FQGNSA. This CDR3 has 15 amino acids. With 4 bases removed from V and 1 base from J, the gap between germline ends came to 12 bases.

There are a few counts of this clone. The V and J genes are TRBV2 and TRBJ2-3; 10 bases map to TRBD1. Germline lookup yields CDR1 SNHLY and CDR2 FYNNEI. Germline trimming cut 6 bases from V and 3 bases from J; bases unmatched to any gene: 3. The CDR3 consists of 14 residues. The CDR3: CASSRQGATDTQYF. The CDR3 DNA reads TGTGCCAGCAGCAGACAGGGGGCTACAGATACGCAGTATTTT.

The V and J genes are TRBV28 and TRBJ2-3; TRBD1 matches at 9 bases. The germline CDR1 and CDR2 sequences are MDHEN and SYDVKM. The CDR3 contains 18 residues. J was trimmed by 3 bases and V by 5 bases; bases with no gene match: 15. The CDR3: CASSGDTTGGVDTDTQYF. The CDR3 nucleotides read TGTGCCAGCAGTGGGGATACCACAGGGGGCGTTGATACAGATACGCAGTATTTT.